Below are 30 T cell receptor beta chains sequenced from a single sample in a study of CD8+CD57+ T cells in acquired aplastic anemia. Researchers used genomic DNA as the template to profile TCR beta VDJ and CDR3. One entry per CDR3 protein results from TCRdb running MiXCR on the reads. Of 200,000 to 300,000 distinct CDR3 sequences listed, roughly 80% are singletons. Previously, flow cytometry had revealed CD8+CD57+ cell expansion in the patients chosen for sequencing. The sample was sorted CD4+, CD8+, or CD8+CD57+ T cells (not recorded which) from PBMCs. The receptors shown here come from a human donor with aplastic anemia.

The rearrangement uses TRBV14 and TRBJ1-1; possibly TRBD1 for D (5 bases). Germline V gives CDR1 SGHDN, CDR2 FVKESK. The ends were cut back, 4 bases at V and 4 bases at J, with 13 bases in the middle. The CDR3 is 14 amino acids. The CDR3 nucleotides read TGTGCCAGCAGCCGGGGGAGTTTGGGCACTGAAGCTTTCTTT. Translated, it gives CASSRGSLGTEAFF.

The sample holds a few counts of this clonotype. The chain joins TRBV19 to TRBJ2-1, with D maybe TRBD2 (5 bases). CDR1 and CDR2 (germline): LNHDA, SQIVND (reference sequence). The CDR3 runs to 15 residues. Trimming stripped 1 base from V and 3 bases from J, with 10 bases between. CDR3: CASSIASSGYNEQFF. For the CDR3, the DNA is TGTGCCAGTAGTATAGCTAGCAGCGGCTACAATGAGCAGTTCTTC. The complete variable domain, with remaining parts taken from reference TRBV19 and TRBJ2-1, reads DGGITQSPKYLFRKEGQNVTLSCEQNLNHDAMYWYRQDPGQGLRLIYYSQIVNDFQKGDIAEGYSVSREKKESFPLTVTSAQKNPTAFYLCASSIASSGYNEQFFGPGTRLTVL.

This chain links TRBV9 with TRBJ1-2; 10 bases align to TRBD1. V lost 4 bases, J lost 12 bases, and 15 bases stayed unmatched. CDR1 SGDLS and CDR2 YYNGEE come from the germline V gene. The CDR3 has 15 amino acids. The CDR3 reads CASSLRDRGLDYDTF. The DNA for the CDR3 is TGTGCCAGCAGCTTGCGGGACAGGGGCTTGGACTATGACACCTTC.

The chain employs TRBV7-3 and TRBJ2-3; D assignment may be TRBD1 or TRBD2 (5 bases each). V lost 8 bases to trimming and J lost 15 bases, with 24 bases between them. The germline V gene encodes CDR1 SGHTA and CDR2 FQGTGA. The CDR3 length is 13 residues. For the CDR3, the DNA is TGTGCCAGCGGGAACGGGGCCAACGACACTGAATATTTT. Encoded protein: CASGNGANDTEYF.

Notes on this clonotype: A read error may account for a junction end that differs from germline. This rearrangement joins TRBV15 to TRBJ2-6, with 7 bases lining up with TRBD1. The CDR3 consists of 15 residues. Germline V gene data show CDR1 as LNHNV and CDR2 as YYDKDF (reference sequence). In DNA form, the CDR3 reads TGTGCCACCGGCAGAGACAGGGCTGGGGCCAACGTCCTGACTTTC. It specifies CATGRDRAGANVLTF.

As for this clonotype: Since a much larger clone is just one base distant, this may be a read error. V is TRBV7-8 and J is TRBJ2-3; possible D gene TRBD2, 6 bases. CDR1 SGHVS and CDR2 FQNEAQ come from the germline V gene. The CDR3 totals 15 residues. Trimming left V 0 bases short and J 15 bases short, with 22 bases between. For the CDR3, the DNA is TGTGCCAGCAGCTTAGCGGGAGGTCCCACTACGCAGTATTATTTT. Translated, it gives CASSLAGGPTTQYYF.

Worth noting for this clonotype: The junction departs from the called germline gene at one end, perhaps through a read error. This sequence joins TRBV19 and TRBJ1-4; the D gene is possibly TRBD1 (5 bases). This CDR3 contains 15 residues. Germline V gene sequence: CDR1 LNHDA, CDR2 SQIVND (reference sequence). CDR3 sequence reads: CASSLHTGGHEKLFF. The CDR3 region has the DNA TGTGCCAGTAGTCTCCATACCGGGGGTCATGAAAAACTGTTTTTC.

DNA for the CDR3: TGTGCCATCAGTGAACAGCTAACTGAGCAGTTCTTC. Translating gives CAISEQLTEQFF. V usage is TRBV10-3 and J usage is TRBJ2-1, with no clear D. V dropped 3 bases and J dropped 9 bases, with 9 bases sitting between them. CDR1 ENHRY and CDR2 SYGVKD come from the germline V gene. This CDR3 spans 12 amino acids.

This chain joins TRBV7-8 and TRBJ1-2; D remains unclear. V lost 3 bases and J 14 bases, leaving 25 bases between the germline ends. The germline gives CDR1 SGHVS, CDR2 FQNEAQ. This CDR3 has 15 residues. The CDR3 here is CASSFTGRARELYTF. The CDR3, as DNA: TGTGCCAGCAGCTTTACCGGGAGGGCCCGGGAGCTGTATACCTTC.

On this clonotype itself: A read error is likely, as this CDR3 ends without the conserved phenylalanine or tryptophan. No DNA is shown, since the ends of the CDR3 on it are uncertain; the CDR3 is the one TCRdb lists. This chain links TRBV19 with TRBJ2-1. The CDR3 region is 16 residues in length, termini included. Germline CDR1 reads LNHDA; CDR2 reads SQIVND (reference sequence). The CDR3 spells CANKHDWGSQETQYFV.

This clonotype was counted between two and nine times. Germline is not matched at one junction end, which may reflect a read error. The CDR3 DNA reads as TGTGCCAGCAGCTTAGGTGGGGTTAGTGGGAGGAGACCCTTT. Amino acid sequence: CASSLGGVSGRRPF. This chain joins TRBV7-9 and TRBJ2-3; TRBD2 might be the D (6 bases). This CDR3 comprises 14 residues. Germline V gene sequence: CDR1 SEHNR, CDR2 FQNEAQ (reference sequence).

In nucleotides, the CDR3 is TGTGCCAGCAGCTTAGCGGGAGGTGGCGCTACGCATTATTACGAGCAGTACGTC. Translated: CASSLAGGGATHYYEQYV. The chain couples TRBV7-8 to TRBJ2-7; D is perhaps TRBD2 (6 bases). Per germline, CDR1 SGHVS and CDR2 FQNEAQ. CDR3 size: 18 residues. V was cut by 0 bases and J by 4 bases, with 22 bases left in between.

As to this clonotype: A read error is likely, as this CDR3 ends without the conserved phenylalanine or tryptophan. Because the CDR3's place on the DNA is in doubt, the DNA is left out and the CDR3 is given as listed by TCRdb. The V gene is TRBV7-8, the J gene TRBJ2-1; the listed D gene, TRBD2, was not tested against the DNA. Both ends counted, the CDR3 spans 16 residues. Germline CDR1 reads SGHVS; CDR2 reads FQNEAQ. The CDR3 is CASSQAGGPDPEEHCL.

The chain carries TRBV7-6 and TRBJ2-7; 9 positions agree with TRBD1. Germline assignment: CDR1 SGHVS and CDR2 FNYEAQ. The CDR3 sequence is 14 residues long. V was pared by 3 bases and J by 5 bases, with 5 bases of the junction left unmatched. CDR3 in amino acids: CASSLEQGAHEQYV. CDR3 in DNA: TGTGCCAGCAGCTTGGAACAGGGGGCTCACGAGCAGTACGTC.

This clonotype was seen at least ten times. The chain employs TRBV7-9 and TRBJ1-2, with a possible D match to TRBD1 (6 bases). The CDR3 is 14 residues long. Trimming cost V 0 bases and J 7 bases, with 12 bases left between them. The germline V gene encodes CDR1 SEHNR and CDR2 FQNEAQ (reference sequence). The CDR3 sequence is CASSLARTDFGYTF. Here the CDR3 DNA reads TGTGCCAGCAGCTTAGCCAGGACAGATTTTGGCTACACCTTC.

This chain joins TRBV7-3 and TRBJ2-4; the D call may be TRBD1 or TRBD2 (6 bases each). Germline V gene lookup returns CDR1 SGHTA and CDR2 FQGTGA. This CDR3 spans 12 amino acids. Trimming cost V 10 bases and J 7 bases, with 14 bases left between them. CDR3 loop: CAIGGGANIQYF. The DNA of the CDR3 is TGTGCCATCGGAGGGGGTGCGAACATTCAGTACTTC.

Concerning this clonotype: The missing conserved phenylalanine or tryptophan at the end of this CDR3 makes a read error likely. No DNA is shown, since the ends of the CDR3 on it are uncertain; the CDR3 is the one TCRdb lists. This rearrangement joins TRBV2 to TRBJ2-6; TRBD2 is the table's D call and was not checked against the DNA. The germline V gene has CDR1 SNHLY and CDR2 FYNNEI. The CDR3 sequence runs 16 residues, both termini included. The CDR3 spells CASSYAGSDAQNVGTC.

V usage is TRBV7-3 and J usage is TRBJ1-6; D not certain. Trimming stripped 7 bases from V and 15 bases from J, with 28 bases between. The V gene's germline CDR1 is SGHTA and CDR2 FQGTGA. The CDR3 totals 16 residues. CDR3 amino acids: CASTLGRVAYGANLHF. In DNA form, the CDR3 reads TGTGCCAGCACCCTAGGGAGGGTCGCCTATGGTGCCAACCTCCACTTT.

Note on this clonotype: The CDR3 does not close with the conserved phenylalanine or tryptophan, likely indicating a read error. The limits of the CDR3 on the DNA are not certain, so only TCRdb's listed CDR3 is given. The chain uses TRBV2 and TRBJ1-5; TRBD1 is the table's D call, not checked against the DNA. The CDR3 adds up to 15 amino acids, both ends counted. Germline V lookup: CDR1 SNHLY, CDR2 FYNNEI. Here the CDR3 reads CASSDGGVQEQFYGP.

This sequence joins TRBV7-8 and TRBJ1-6; D gene ambiguous. V was trimmed by 0 bases and J by 16 bases, leaving 22 bases between them. The CDR3 contains 16 residues. The germline V gene encodes CDR1 SGHVS and CDR2 FQNEAQ. As DNA, the CDR3 is TGTGCCAGCAGCTTAGCGGGAGGCCCCGATACGTCGCATCTCCACTTT. It yields the protein CASSLAGGPDTSHLHF.

Concerning this clonotype: An end of the junction does not agree with germline; a read error may underlie this. The chain joins TRBV19 to TRBJ1-1, with TRBD1 identical over 8 bases. The J call may be in error: the DNA end matches TRBJ2-1 better. Looked up from germline, CDR1 is LNHDA and CDR2 is SQIVND (reference sequence). The length of the CDR3 is 15 residues. The CDR3 sequence is CASSLDRTGNNEQFF. In DNA form, the CDR3 reads TGTGCCAGTAGTCTAGATCGGACAGGGAACAATGAGCAGTTCTTC.

This clonotype was detected ten times or more. V usage is TRBV7-3 and J usage is TRBJ2-7; weak D call: TRBD1 (7 bases). The CDR3 is 17 residues long. CDR1 and CDR2 (germline): SGHTA, FQGTGA. Trimming pared 2 bases from V and 1 base from J, leaving 18 bases between. The DNA of the CDR3 is TGTGCCAGCAGCTTATCAGGCGGGACAGCCCTTTCCTACGAGCAGTACGTC. Translation: CASSLSGGTALSYEQYV.

V and J are TRBV9 and TRBJ1-2; D may be TRBD1 (6 bases). The CDR3 sequence is 15 residues long. Germline CDR1 reads SGDLS; CDR2 reads YYNGEE. The germline V and J ends were trimmed by 7 bases and 10 bases, with 26 bases remaining between them. The CDR3 DNA sequence: TGTGCCAGCGGATTAGCTGGGGACATTCAGTATTTCTACACCTTC. Encoded protein: CASGLAGDIQYFYTF.

This chain uses TRBV5-1 with TRBJ2-3, with TRBD1 matching 10 bases. Per germline, CDR1 SGHRS and CDR2 YFSETQ. There are 13 residues in the CDR3. Trimming at V came to 4 bases and at J to 11 bases, leaving 7 bases not matched to a gene. CDR3 amino acids: CASSLGQGVRQYF. The CDR3 region has the DNA TGCGCCAGCAGCCTCGGACAGGGGGTAAGGCAGTATTTT. Drawing the rest from reference TRBV5-1 and TRBJ2-3, the complete variable domain is KAGVTQTPRYLIKTRGQQVTLSCSPISGHRSVSWYQQTPGQGLQFLFEYFSETQRNKGNFPGRFSGRQFSNSRSEMNVSTLELGDSALYLCASSLGQGVRQYFGPGTRLTVL.

This clonotype has ten or more counts. The chain joins TRBV2 to TRBJ1-2, with 7 bases that match TRBD1. Germline CDR1 SNHLY, CDR2 FYNNEI. The CDR3 runs to 14 residues. The trim removed 3 bases at V and 3 bases at J, leaving 4 bases unmatched. CDR3 protein: CASSDGQAYYGYTF. The CDR3 coding sequence is TGTGCCAGCAGTGATGGACAGGCCTACTATGGCTACACCTTC.

To note about this clonotype: Here the CDR3 omits its conserved ending phenylalanine or tryptophan, so a read error is the likely source. The DNA is omitted, as the CDR3 cannot be located on it reliably, and the CDR3 follows TCRdb's listing. The chain links TRBV7-8 to TRBJ2-5; the table's D call TRBD2 went unverified against the DNA. The CDR3 length is 12 residues, termini included. CDR1 is SGHVS, CDR2 FQNEAQ, per germline. CDR3: CASSLGRDALVY.

This sequence joins TRBV7-3 and TRBJ2-7, with 8 bases fitting TRBD2. The CDR3 runs 18 residues. The V gene's germline CDR1 is SGHTA and CDR2 FQGTGA. With 0 bases clipped from V and 4 bases from J, the junction kept 14 bases outside the gene matches. For the CDR3, the DNA is TGTGCCAGCAGCTTAACGAAGCGGGGGTACTACATTGAGTACGAGCAGTACGTC. This encodes CASSLTKRGYYIEYEQYV.

This chain joins TRBV29-1 and TRBJ2-3; no firm D call. Germline values: CDR1 SQVTM, CDR2 ANQGSEA. This CDR3 has 13 amino acids. With 5 bases removed from V and 0 bases from J, the gap between germline ends came to 9 bases. CDR3 protein: CSVTSLSTDTQYF. The CDR3 coding sequence is TGCAGCGTTACGTCGTTGAGCACAGATACGCAGTATTTT.

This CDR3 reads CSARDGDRDMSNEQFF. CDR3 coding DNA: TGCAGTGCTAGAGACGGGGACAGGGACATGTCGAATGAGCAGTTCTTC. The chain couples TRBV20-1 to TRBJ2-1, with 9 nucleotides matching TRBD1. The CDR3 is made up of 16 amino acids. With 0 bases clipped from V and 7 bases from J, the junction kept 10 bases outside the gene matches. Germline lookup yields CDR1 DFQATT and CDR2 SNEGSKA (reference sequence).

This clonotype was observed a single time. At one boundary the junction diverges from the germline segment, which might be a read error. This chain uses TRBV7-9 with TRBJ1-2; the D gene is possibly TRBD1 (5 bases). This CDR3 comprises 17 residues. The germline CDR1 and CDR2 sequences are SEHNR and FQNEAQ (reference sequence). The CDR3, as DNA: TGTGCCAGCAGCGTAGCGGGTAGCTACGGGGCTAACGTCGGCTACACCTTC. Translating gives CASSVAGSYGANVGYTF.